Listed below are T cell receptor beta chains from one sample, sequenced in a study of blood T cell repertoires in COVID-19. Profiled with immunoSEQ multiplex PCR; TCRdb holds only in-frame clones, not every one. The sample shows approximately 250,000 clones, 65% to 85% of them seen only once. What was sequenced was peripheral blood. The source is a human donor in a cohort sampled during active COVID-19. CDR3s include the opening cysteine and the closing phenylalanine or tryptophan. D genes are given only for firm matches. Size tells how often a clone was seen (once, few, many) or the class of an expanded clone, and some rows leave it out.

J,V,size,D,DNA,CDR3
TRBJ1-4,TRBV29-1,NA,NA,TGCAGCGCCCGGCCAGGGACTAATGAAAAACTGTTTTTT,CSARPGTNEKLFF
TRBJ1-1,TRBV10-1,NA,NA,TGCGCCAGTAAATACGACAGGAACACTGAAGCTTTCTTT,CASKYDRNTEAFF
TRBJ2-5,TRBV7-3,NA,TRBD1,TGTGCCAGCAGCCAAGGGGACAGGGGGCTGAGGGAGACCCAGTACTTC,CASSQGDRGLRETQYF
TRBJ2-1,TRBV30,NA,NA,TGTGCCTGGAGTTCAAGGGGCCCCCTCTACAATGAGCAGTTCTTC,CAWSSRGPLYNEQFF
TRBJ1-4,TRBV29-1,NA,NA,TGCAGCGTTGGGTCGGGGTCTAATGAAAAACTGTTTTTT,CSVGSGSNEKLFF
TRBJ2-3,TRBV9,NA,NA,TGTGCCAGCAGCTCGAGGGGACTCACCAGCACAGATACGCAGTATTTT,CASSSRGLTSTDTQYF
TRBJ1-5,TRBV6-1,NA,NA,TGTGCCAGCAGTGAAGCCGGGGGCAATCAGCCCCAGCATTTT,CASSEAGGNQPQHF
TRBJ1-4,TRBV11-2,once,NA,TGTGCCAGCAGCCAATCCCAAAATGAAAAACTGTTTTTT,CASSQSQNEKLFF
TRBJ2-7,TRBV6-5,NA,NA,TGTGCCAGCAGTTACTCGCGGCTAGAGTACTTC,CASSYSRLEYF
TRBJ1-5,TRBV5-1,NA,NA,TGCGCCAGCAGCTTGGGGGGGGGCCCACCCCAGCATTTT,CASSLGGGPPQHF
TRBJ1-5,TRBV19,NA,TRBD1,TGTGCCAGTAGGTTCGGGGCAGGGGGCTATGGCAATCAGCCCCAGCATTTT,CASRFGAGGYGNQPQHF
TRBJ2-5,TRBV27,NA,TRBD2,TGTGCCAGCAGTCCGGGACTAGCGGGAACAGAGACCCAGTACTTC,CASSPGLAGTETQYF
TRBJ2-1,TRBV7-2,NA,NA,TGTGCCAGCAGGCGAAACAGGGGCCCGGGGGACAATGAGCAGTTCTTC,CASRRNRGPGDNEQFF
TRBJ2-7,TRBV28,NA,NA,TGTGCCAGCACAACCAGCGGGACAGGCTTTGGCGAGCAGTACTTC,CASTTSGTGFGEQYF
TRBJ1-6,TRBV4-1,NA,NA,TGCGCCAGCAGCCAAGATGCGGCCCTATCTAATTCACCCCTCCACTTT,CASSQDAALSNSPLHF
TRBJ2-2,TRBV5-1,NA,NA,TGCGCCAGCAGCTTGGCCTCCGGGGAGCTGTTTTTT,CASSLASGELFF
TRBJ2-2,TRBV19,NA,NA,TGTGCCAGTAGTATCCTTTGGTCGGGGACCGGGGAGCTGTTTTTT,CASSILWSGTGELFF
TRBJ2-1,TRBV27,NA,NA,TGTGCCAGCAGTTTCCAGGGCGGTGAGCAGTTCTTC,CASSFQGGEQFF
TRBJ2-7,TRBV2,NA,TRBD2,TGTGCCAGCAAGCGGGAGGGGTACGAGCAGTACTTC,CASKREGYEQYF
TRBJ1-4,TRBV28,few,TRBD1,TGTGCCAGCAGTGCCGGGAGGGGGCTGGGGGAAAAACTGTTTTTT,CASSAGRGLGEKLFF
TRBJ2-7,TRBV24-1,NA,TRBD1,TGTGCCACCAGTGATTTACGGGGACAGGGACGGGCGGGATGCTACGAGCAGTACTTC,CATSDLRGQGRAGCYEQYF
TRBJ2-7,TRBV6-6,few,NA,TGTGCCAGCAGTTACCGGAGAGACGAGCAGTACTTC,CASSYRRDEQYF
TRBJ2-5,TRBV5-1,many,TRBD2,TGCGCCAGCAGCTCTACCGGTGGGAGCGGGAGGGAAGAGACCCAGTACTTC,CASSSTGGSGREETQYF
TRBJ2-1,TRBV20-1,NA,TRBD2,TGCAGTGCTAGTAGCAGCGGGAGATACAATGAGCAGTTCTTC,CSASSSGRYNEQFF
TRBJ1-2,TRBV27,NA,NA,TGTGCCAGCAGTTTATCCGGACAGACTTACTATGGCTACACCTTC,CASSLSGQTYYGYTF
TRBJ2-3,TRBV27,NA,TRBD1,TGTGCCAGCAGTTTACCTCAGGGGGTTGGCACAGATACGCAGTATTTT,CASSLPQGVGTDTQYF
TRBJ1-1,TRBV28,once,NA,TGTGCCAGCAGTTGGGCGAACACTGAAGCTTTCTTT,CASSWANTEAFF
TRBJ1-1,TRBV29-1,NA,NA,TGCAGCGTCCACCTAAACTCTGAAGCTTTCTTT,CSVHLNSEAFF
TRBJ1-5,TRBV19,NA,NA,TGTGCCAGTAGTATAGGCCCTGAGCCTAGCAATCAGCCCCAGCATTTT,CASSIGPEPSNQPQHF
TRBJ2-7,TRBV4-1,NA,TRBD1,TGCGCCAGCAGCCAAGTTGGGATAACAGGGGGCGGCTACGAGCAGTACTTC,CASSQVGITGGGYEQYF
TRBJ1-1,TRBV5-1,NA,NA,TGCGCCAGCAGCTTCGAGGGCGGGTTGAACACTGAAGCTTTCTTT,CASSFEGGLNTEAFF
TRBJ2-5,TRBV7-2,NA,TRBD1,TGTGCCAGCAGCGCCGGACAGGGGCAGACCCAGTACTTC,CASSAGQGQTQYF
TRBJ2-1,TRBV7-9,NA,TRBD2,TGTGCCAGCAGCTTAGGACTAGCGGGAGGGGGTGAGCAGTTCTTC,CASSLGLAGGGEQFF
TRBJ1-3,TRBV5-6,NA,NA,TGTGCCAGCAGTTCGGAGGCAGGCCTGGAGGGAAACACCATATATTTT,CASSSEAGLEGNTIYF
TRBJ2-1,TRBV18,NA,NA,TGTGCCAGCTCACCCCGCGGCGGGGAAACCTACAATGAGCAGTTCTTC,CASSPRGGETYNEQFF
TRBJ2-5,TRBV6-6,NA,NA,TGTGCCAGCAGGAACGGTGGGCAGGGAGGTCAAGAGACCCAGTACTTC,CASRNGGQGGQETQYF
TRBJ2-2,TRBV18,NA,TRBD2,TGTGCCAGCTCACTAGCGGGAGCTCAGGACACCGGGGAGCTGTTTTTT,CASSLAGAQDTGELFF
TRBJ1-2,TRBV20-1,NA,NA,TGCAGTGCTAGTAAACCGGGACAATCACCCTATGGCTACACCTTC,CSASKPGQSPYGYTF
TRBJ1-4,TRBV19,few,NA,TGTGCCAGTAGTGAGCCGGGGGGCGCTAATGAAAAACTGTTTTTT,CASSEPGGANEKLFF
TRBJ1-6,TRBV27,NA,NA,TGTGCCAGCAGAAGGACAGCCGGGAATTCACCCCTCCACTTT,CASRRTAGNSPLHF
TRBJ1-6,TRBV12-5,NA,NA,TGTGCTAGTGTCAATGTGCTCGGGTCCTATAATTCACCCCTCCACTTT,CASVNVLGSYNSPLHF